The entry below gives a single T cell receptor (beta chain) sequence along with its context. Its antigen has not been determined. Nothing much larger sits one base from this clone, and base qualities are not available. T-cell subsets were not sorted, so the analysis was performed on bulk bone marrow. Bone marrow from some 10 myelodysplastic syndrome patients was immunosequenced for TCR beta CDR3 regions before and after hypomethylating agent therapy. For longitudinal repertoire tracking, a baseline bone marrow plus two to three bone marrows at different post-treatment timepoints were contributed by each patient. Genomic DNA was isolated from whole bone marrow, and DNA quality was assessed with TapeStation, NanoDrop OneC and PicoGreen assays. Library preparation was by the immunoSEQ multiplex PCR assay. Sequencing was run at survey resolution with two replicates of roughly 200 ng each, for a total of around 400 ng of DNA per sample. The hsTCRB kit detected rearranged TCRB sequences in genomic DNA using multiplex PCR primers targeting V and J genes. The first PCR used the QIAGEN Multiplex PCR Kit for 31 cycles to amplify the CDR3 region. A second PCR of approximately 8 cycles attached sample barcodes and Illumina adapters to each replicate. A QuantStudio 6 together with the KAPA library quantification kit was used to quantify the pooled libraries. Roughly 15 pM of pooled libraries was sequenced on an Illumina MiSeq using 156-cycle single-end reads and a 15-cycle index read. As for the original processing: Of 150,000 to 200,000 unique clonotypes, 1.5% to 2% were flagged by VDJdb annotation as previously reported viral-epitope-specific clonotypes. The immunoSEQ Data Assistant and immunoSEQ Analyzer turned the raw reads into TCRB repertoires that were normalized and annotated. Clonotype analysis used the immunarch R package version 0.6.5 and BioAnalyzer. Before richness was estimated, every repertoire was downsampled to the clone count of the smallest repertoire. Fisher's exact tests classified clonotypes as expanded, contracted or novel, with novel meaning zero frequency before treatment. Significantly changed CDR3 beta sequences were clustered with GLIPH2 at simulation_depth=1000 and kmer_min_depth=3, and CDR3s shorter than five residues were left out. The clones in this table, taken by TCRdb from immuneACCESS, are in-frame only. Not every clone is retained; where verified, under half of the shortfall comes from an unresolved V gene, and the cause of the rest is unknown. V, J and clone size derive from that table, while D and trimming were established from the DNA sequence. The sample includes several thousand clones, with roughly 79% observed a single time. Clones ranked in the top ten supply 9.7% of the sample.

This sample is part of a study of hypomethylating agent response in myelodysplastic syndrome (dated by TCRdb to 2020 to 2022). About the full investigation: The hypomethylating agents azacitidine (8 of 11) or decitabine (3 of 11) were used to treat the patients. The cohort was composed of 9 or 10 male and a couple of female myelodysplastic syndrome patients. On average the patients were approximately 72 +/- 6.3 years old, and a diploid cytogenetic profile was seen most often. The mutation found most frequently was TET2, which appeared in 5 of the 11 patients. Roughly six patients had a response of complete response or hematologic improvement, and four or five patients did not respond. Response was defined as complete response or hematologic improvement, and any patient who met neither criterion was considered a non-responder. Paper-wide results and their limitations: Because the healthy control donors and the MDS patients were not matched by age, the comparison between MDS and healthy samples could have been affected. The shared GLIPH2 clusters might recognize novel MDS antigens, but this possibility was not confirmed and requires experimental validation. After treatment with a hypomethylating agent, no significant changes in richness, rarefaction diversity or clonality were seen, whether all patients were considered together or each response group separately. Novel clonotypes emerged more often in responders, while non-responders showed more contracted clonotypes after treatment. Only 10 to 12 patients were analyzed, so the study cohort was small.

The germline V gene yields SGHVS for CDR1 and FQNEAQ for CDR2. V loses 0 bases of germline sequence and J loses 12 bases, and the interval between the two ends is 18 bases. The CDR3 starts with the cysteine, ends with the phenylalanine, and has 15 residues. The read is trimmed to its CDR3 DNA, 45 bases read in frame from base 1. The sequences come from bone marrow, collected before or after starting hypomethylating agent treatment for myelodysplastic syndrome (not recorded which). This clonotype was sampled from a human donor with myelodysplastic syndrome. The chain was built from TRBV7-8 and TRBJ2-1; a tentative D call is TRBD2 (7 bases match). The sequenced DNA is TGTGCCAGCAGCTTAGCGATGGGGCAGGGAGGGGGGCAGTTCTTC. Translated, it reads CASSLAMGQGGGQFF.